One sample yielded the 7 T cell receptor beta chains listed below, sequenced in a study of T-cell memory formation after mild COVID-19 (dated by TCRdb to the early 2020s). Receptor libraries were prepared by 5' RACE. Sequencing took place on an Illumina NovaSeq 6000. TCRdb reprocessed the public reads (quality trimming at Q25 with fastp, clone calling with MiXCR) and kept in-frame beta chains. Merged by CDR3 protein, the rows form single entries marked with the most common genes and DNA. The sample profile shows tens of thousands of distinct CDR3 sequences; roughly 17% of them were found once. The top ten constitute 31% of the sample. Sequencing was done on a sample of PBMCs or a T cell subset sorted from them (not recorded which). These receptors were obtained from an adult woman who had mild COVID-19 (a few samples of this study predate the infection). The sample titles of this study are shuffled in the database, so cell type and time point are left out; the donor was told from shared clones.

The chain has TRBV4-3 and TRBJ2-7, with 10 bases fitting TRBD2. The J segment lost 7 bases and the V segment lost 0 bases, leaving 9 bases of the junction unmatched. Germline CDR1 LGHNA, CDR2 YSLEER. CDR3 length equals 16 residues. The CDR3 bases are TGCGCCAGCAGCCAAGATGGAATAGCGGGAGGAGATGAGCAGTACTTC. Translated, it gives CASSQDGIAGGDEQYF.

CDR3 in amino acids: CASRLATSGNYEQYF. CDR3 DNA: TGTGCCAGCAGGCTCGCGACTAGCGGAAACTACGAGCAGTACTTC. This chain links TRBV12-3 or TRBV12-4 with TRBJ2-7; 9 bases are shared with TRBD2. J was trimmed by 3 bases and V by 6 bases; bases with no gene match: 9. The CDR3 length is 15 residues.

The J gene is TRBJ2-4, the V gene TRBV30; D is possibly TRBD1 (6 bases). V lost 0 bases, J lost 0 bases, and 21 bases lay in between. Germline CDR1 and CDR2: GTSNPN and SVGIG (reference sequence). There are 19 residues in the CDR3. The CDR3 protein is CAWSVYYQQGISAKNIQYF. The CDR3 DNA reads TGTGCCTGGAGTGTCTACTACCAACAGGGAATTTCAGCCAAAAACATTCAGTACTTC.

This clonotype came up a few times. The V gene is TRBV12-3 or TRBV12-4, the J gene TRBJ2-2; D is ambiguous. V lost 6 bases, J lost 4 bases, and 6 bases lay in between. The CDR3 has 12 residues. Here the CDR3 DNA reads TGTGCCAGCAGCTACGTCACCGGGGAGCTGTTTTTT. It yields the protein CASSYVTGELFF.

This clonotype turned up a few times. V is TRBV4-3 and J is TRBJ2-7; 7 positions agree with TRBD1. Trimming cost V 1 base and J 4 bases; bases outside gene matches: 7. Germline V lookup: CDR1 LGHNA, CDR2 YSLEER. The CDR3 runs to 15 residues. The CDR3 region is CASSQGRTGSYEQYF. CDR3 bases: TGCGCCAGCAGCCAAGGCCGGACAGGTAGTTACGAGCAGTACTTC.

This clonotype was counted between two and nine times. This chain uses TRBV19 with TRBJ2-2; TRBD1 aligns across 9 bases. The germline V gene encodes CDR1 LNHDA and CDR2 SQIVND (reference sequence). This CDR3 is built from 13 residues. V was clipped by 6 bases and J by 5 bases; unmatched bases: 1. CDR3 bases: TGTGCCAGTAGACAGGGGGCTACCGGGGAGCTGTTTTTT. It is translated as CASRQGATGELFF.

This clonotype was detected only a few times. V usage is TRBV20-1 and J usage is TRBJ2-1, with TRBD1 matching over 10 bases. After removal of 0 bases from V and 12 bases from J, the junction contained 11 bases not matched to a gene. The CDR3 contains 15 residues. Germline V gene lookup returns CDR1 DFQATT and CDR2 SNEGSKA (reference sequence). CDR3 residues: CSAREGTGAVEGQFF. The CDR3 nucleotides are TGCAGTGCTAGAGAGGGGACAGGGGCGGTGGAGGGGCAGTTCTTC.